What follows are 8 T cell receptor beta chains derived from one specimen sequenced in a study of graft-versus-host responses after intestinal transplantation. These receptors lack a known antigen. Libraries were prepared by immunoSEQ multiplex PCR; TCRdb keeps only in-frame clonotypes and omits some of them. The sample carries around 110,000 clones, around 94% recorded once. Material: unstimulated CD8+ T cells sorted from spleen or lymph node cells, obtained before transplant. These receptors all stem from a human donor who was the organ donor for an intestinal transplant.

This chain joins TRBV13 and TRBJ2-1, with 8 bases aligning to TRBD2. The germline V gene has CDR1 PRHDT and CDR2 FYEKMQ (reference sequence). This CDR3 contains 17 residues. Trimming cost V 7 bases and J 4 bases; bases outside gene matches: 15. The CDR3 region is CASTREGGAPLYNEQFF. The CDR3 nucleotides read TGTGCCAGCACCCGGGAGGGGGGGGCCCCCCTTTACAATGAGCAGTTCTTC.

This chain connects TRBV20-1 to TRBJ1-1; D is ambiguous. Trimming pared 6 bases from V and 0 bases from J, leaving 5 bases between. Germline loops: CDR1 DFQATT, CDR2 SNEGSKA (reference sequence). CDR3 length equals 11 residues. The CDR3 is CSAGLNTEAFF. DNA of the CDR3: TGCAGTGCGGGGTTGAACACTGAAGCTTTCTTT.

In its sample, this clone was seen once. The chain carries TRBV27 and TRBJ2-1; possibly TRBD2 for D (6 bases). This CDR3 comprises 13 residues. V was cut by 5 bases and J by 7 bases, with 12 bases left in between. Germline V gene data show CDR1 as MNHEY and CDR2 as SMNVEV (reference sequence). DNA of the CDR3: TGTGCCAGCAGTCTGACTAGTAGGAATGAGCAGTTCTTC. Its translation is CASSLTSRNEQFF.

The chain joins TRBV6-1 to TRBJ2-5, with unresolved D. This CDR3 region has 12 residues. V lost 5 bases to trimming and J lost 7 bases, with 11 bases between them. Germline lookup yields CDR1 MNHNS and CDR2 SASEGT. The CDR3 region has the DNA TGTGCCAGCAGTTGGAGCCTAACGACCCAGTACTTC. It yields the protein CASSWSLTTQYF.

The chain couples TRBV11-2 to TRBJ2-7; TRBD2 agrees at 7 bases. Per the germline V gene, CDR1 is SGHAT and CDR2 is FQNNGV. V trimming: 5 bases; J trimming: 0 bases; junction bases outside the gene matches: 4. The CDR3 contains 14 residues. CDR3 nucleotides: TGTGCCAGCAGCGCCCGGGACTACTCCTACGAGCAGTACTTC. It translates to CASSARDYSYEQYF.

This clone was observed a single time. The CDR3 nucleotides read TGTGCCAGCAGTTTGGGACAGCTCTACGAGCAGTACTTC. This gives the protein CASSLGQLYEQYF. The rearrangement joins TRBV27 to TRBJ2-7; 7 nucleotides line up with TRBD1. The V segment lost 3 bases and the J segment 3 bases; nucleotides outside the gene matches: 2. This CDR3 is 13 amino acids long. Germline CDR1 and CDR2: MNHEY and SMNVEV (reference sequence).

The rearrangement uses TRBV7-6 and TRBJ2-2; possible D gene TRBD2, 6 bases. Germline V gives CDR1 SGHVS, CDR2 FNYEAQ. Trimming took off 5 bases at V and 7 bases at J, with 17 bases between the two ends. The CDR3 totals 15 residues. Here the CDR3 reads CASSPGPTEGGELFF. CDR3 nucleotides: TGTGCCAGCAGCCCGGGCCCGACGGAGGGCGGGGAGCTGTTTTTT.

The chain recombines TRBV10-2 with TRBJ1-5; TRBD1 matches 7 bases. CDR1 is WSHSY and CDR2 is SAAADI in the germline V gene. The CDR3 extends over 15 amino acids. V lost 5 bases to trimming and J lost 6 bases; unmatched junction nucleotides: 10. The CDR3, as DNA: TGCGCCAGCAGTCGATCAGGGGGGGGTGGTCAGCCCCAGCATTTT. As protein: CASSRSGGGGQPQHF.